This is a list of T cell receptor beta chains from one sample in a study of T-cell reconstitution after alpha-beta-depleted transplantation in children. TCRdb reprocessed the PCR reads via MiXCR and lists one record per CDR3 protein. The sample shows hundreds of thousands of distinct CDR3 sequences, 9.5% to 15% of them seen only once. The sequencing here drew on PBMCs from the stem cell graft donor, taken from the stem cell graft. These receptors originate from a human donor who donated a stem cell graft to a child with acute lymphoblastic leukemia. CDR3s include the opening cysteine and the closing phenylalanine or tryptophan. A D gene is named only where the DNA matches it firmly. Clone size, where shown, is once, few, many, or a class for clones that have expanded.

abundance: few; j_gene: TRBJ2-3; v_gene: TRBV20-1; d_gene: TRBD2; CDR3aa: CSARDPAGAEYTQYF; CDR3nt: TGCAGTGCTAGAGACCCAGCGGGAGCGGAATATACGCAGTATTTT
abundance: many; j_gene: TRBJ2-2; v_gene: TRBV28; d_gene: -; CDR3aa: CASSPGEWVTGELFF; CDR3nt: TGTGCCAGCAGCCCGGGAGAGTGGGTCACCGGGGAGCTGTTTTTT
abundance: many; j_gene: TRBJ2-7; v_gene: TRBV4-2; d_gene: -; CDR3aa: CASSPPGTNEQYF; CDR3nt: TGTGCCAGCAGCCCCCCCGGAACGAACGAGCAGTACTTC
abundance: many; j_gene: TRBJ2-2; v_gene: TRBV12-3/TRBV12-4; d_gene: -; CDR3aa: CASSFYGSTGELFF; CDR3nt: TGTGCCAGCAGTTTCTACGGATCCACCGGGGAGCTGTTTTTT
abundance: many; j_gene: TRBJ1-2; v_gene: TRBV12-3/TRBV12-4; d_gene: -; CDR3aa: CASSLDTVGYGYTF; CDR3nt: TGTGCCAGCAGCTTAGACACGGTGGGCTATGGCTACACCTTC
abundance: many; j_gene: TRBJ1-5; v_gene: TRBV28; d_gene: -; CDR3aa: CASSYPSRTVRVGQPQHF; CDR3nt: TGTGCCAGCAGCTACCCGAGCAGGACAGTCAGAGTCGGTCAGCCCCAGCATTTT
abundance: -; j_gene: TRBJ2-7; v_gene: TRBV5-1; d_gene: TRBD1; CDR3aa: CASSFDRGRYEQYF; CDR3nt: TGCGCCAGCAGCTTCGACAGGGGGAGGTACGAGCAGTACTTC
abundance: many; j_gene: TRBJ2-2; v_gene: TRBV7-8; d_gene: TRBD1; CDR3aa: CASSFGQGVRTGELFF; CDR3nt: TGTGCCAGCAGCTTTGGACAGGGGGTTAGGACCGGGGAGCTGTTTTTT
abundance: many; j_gene: TRBJ2-2; v_gene: TRBV10-3; d_gene: -; CDR3aa: CAISGSQNTGELFF; CDR3nt: TGTGCCATCAGTGGGAGCCAGAACACCGGGGAGCTGTTTTTT
abundance: many; j_gene: TRBJ2-5; v_gene: TRBV7-2; d_gene: TRBD1; CDR3aa: CASSSSTGVGETQYF; CDR3nt: TGTGCCAGCAGCTCATCAACAGGGGTTGGAGAGACCCAGTACTTC
abundance: many; j_gene: TRBJ1-2; v_gene: TRBV6-1; d_gene: -; CDR3aa: CASSERGTNGYTF; CDR3nt: TGTGCCAGCAGTGAGCGAGGGACTAATGGCTACACCTTC
abundance: -; j_gene: TRBJ2-3; v_gene: TRBV20-1; d_gene: -; CDR3aa: CSAVTGTSKGDTQYF; CDR3nt: TGCAGTGCAGTAACCGGGACATCTAAGGGGGATACGCAGTATTTT
abundance: few; j_gene: TRBJ2-3; v_gene: TRBV19; d_gene: TRBD2; CDR3aa: CASRRKGTSGRMVSTDTQYF; CDR3nt: TGTGCCAGTAGACGCAAGGGGACTAGCGGGAGGATGGTGTCCACAGATACGCAGTATTTT
abundance: many; j_gene: TRBJ2-7; v_gene: TRBV28; d_gene: -; CDR3aa: CASSFGPFSYEQYF; CDR3nt: TGTGCCAGCAGTTTTGGGCCTTTCTCCTACGAGCAGTACTTC
abundance: -; j_gene: TRBJ1-5; v_gene: TRBV20-1; d_gene: -; CDR3aa: CSAHSLTLQHF; CDR3nt: TGCAGTGCCCACAGTCTGACTCTCCAGCATTTT
abundance: many; j_gene: TRBJ2-1; v_gene: TRBV7-9; d_gene: TRBD1; CDR3aa: CASSLGRTGNEQFF; CDR3nt: TGTGCCAGCAGCTTAGGAAGGACAGGCAATGAGCAGTTCTTC
abundance: many; j_gene: TRBJ2-1; v_gene: TRBV19; d_gene: -; CDR3aa: CASTLHEEQFF; CDR3nt: TGTGCCAGTACTCTGCACGAAGAGCAGTTCTTC
abundance: many; j_gene: TRBJ2-1; v_gene: TRBV7-9; d_gene: TRBD1; CDR3aa: CASSPLTGTGGNEQFF; CDR3nt: TGTGCCAGCAGCCCACTTACCGGGACAGGGGGCAATGAGCAGTTCTTC
abundance: many; j_gene: TRBJ1-2; v_gene: TRBV21-1; d_gene: -; CDR3aa: CASNPDRPLYGYTF; CDR3nt: TGTGCCAGCAATCCGGACAGGCCGCTCTATGGCTACACCTTC
abundance: many; j_gene: TRBJ1-1; v_gene: TRBV7-9; d_gene: -; CDR3aa: CASSSGTLGRAFF; CDR3nt: TGTGCCAGCAGTTCCGGGACGTTGGGTAGAGCTTTCTTT
abundance: many; j_gene: TRBJ2-3; v_gene: TRBV2; d_gene: TRBD2; CDR3aa: CASNDPLAGVVTDTQYF; CDR3nt: TGTGCCAGCAACGACCCACTAGCGGGAGTTGTCACAGATACGCAGTATTTT